Below are 27 T cell receptor beta chains sequenced from a single sample in a study of blood T cells in healthy people across ages (dated by TCRdb to the mid-2010s). Library generation was performed with 5' RACE. Sequencing was performed on an Illumina HiSeq 2500. A second roughly 6 to 12 cycle PCR used a sample-barcoded 5' primer and a J-beta primer mix. TCRdb trimmed the raw reads at Q25, called clones with MiXCR and kept productive beta chains. Entries that share a CDR3 protein sequence are merged under the most common genes and DNA. This sample has 550,000 to 800,000 distinct CDR3 sequences in its table, and less than 40% of those were observed once. Of the sample, roughly 14% falls within the top ten clones. The sample taken for sequencing was blood. These receptors originate from a woman at least 80 years old in good health. Donor details come from another sample of the same person, matched by shared clones.

The table lists this clonotype with many counts. V usage is TRBV5-6 and J usage is TRBJ1-2; 9 bases map to TRBD1. V shed 4 bases and J 5 bases; nucleotides not matched to a gene: 9. Germline CDR1 SGHDT, CDR2 YYEEEE. CDR3 size: 15 residues. In DNA, the CDR3 is TGTGCCAGCAGCCTTGGGACAGGGCTCCGGTATGGCTACACCTTC. Its translation: CASSLGTGLRYGYTF.

The V call is TRBV4-2, the J call TRBJ1-3; 9 bases are a match to TRBD1. The CDR3 has 16 amino acids. The V gene end was trimmed by 2 bases and the J gene end by 7 bases; junction bases not matched to a gene: 9. Germline CDR1 reads LGHNA; CDR2 reads YNFKEQ. The CDR3 DNA reads as TGTGCCAGCAGCCAATTTTCGGGACAGGGATCCAACACCATATATTTT. This translates into CASSQFSGQGSNTIYF.

This clonotype showed up just a few times. The rearrangement links TRBV4-3 to TRBJ2-1; D is uncertain. V lost 1 base, J lost 2 bases, and 3 bases lay in between. Germline V gives CDR1 LGHNA, CDR2 YSLEER. This CDR3 region has 13 residues. CDR3 DNA: TGCGCCAGCAGCCAAGCGCCCTACAATGAGCAGTTCTTC. It encodes CASSQAPYNEQFF.

Many counts were recorded for this clonotype. The chain joins TRBV6-1 to TRBJ2-3; a weak D match, TRBD2 (6 bases). The germline CDR1 and CDR2 sequences are MNHNS and SASEGT. Trimming removed 4 bases at V and 5 bases at J, with 10 bases between. CDR3 length equals 13 residues. The CDR3 loop reads CASSVGGKDTQYF. CDR3 sequence (DNA): TGTGCCAGCAGTGTAGGAGGGAAAGATACGCAGTATTTT.

J is TRBJ2-1 and V is TRBV24-1; TRBD2 aligns across 8 bases. The germline V gene has CDR1 KGHDR and CDR2 SFDVKD. With V trimmed by 4 bases and J by 13 bases, 14 bases remained unmatched. CDR3 length equals 15 residues. The CDR3 nucleotides are TGTGCCACCAGTGAGCACCCGGGACTAGGATCCCCACAGTTCTTC. Translating it yields CATSEHPGLGSPQFF.

On this clonotype itself: This may be a read error: a much more frequent sequence differs by one nucleotide. V usage is TRBV5-1 and J usage is TRBJ2-3, with D uncertain. Germline CDR1 and CDR2: SGHRS and YFSETQ. Trimming shortened V by 0 bases and J by 4 bases, and 12 bases separated the two germline ends. The CDR3 consists of 15 residues. CDR3 in amino acids: CASSLAERSADTQYF. CDR3 nucleotide sequence: TGCGCCAGCAGCTTGGCGGAAAGGAGTGCAGATACGCAGTATTTT.

The chain employs TRBV7-2 and TRBJ1-1; TRBD1 agrees at 7 bases. Trimming took 4 bases from V and 0 from J; bases not matched to a gene: 5. This CDR3 has 15 amino acids. In germline, CDR1 is SGHTA, CDR2 FQGNSA. The CDR3 is CASSSMGQLNTEAFF. The CDR3 bases are TGTGCCAGCAGCTCTATGGGACAGCTGAACACTGAAGCTTTCTTT.

Of note for this clonotype: A single base separates this from a much larger clone, so it may be a read error. The chain recombines TRBV20-1 with TRBJ1-4, with 7 bases matching TRBD1. The V gene end was trimmed by 0 bases and the J gene end by 8 bases; junction bases not matched to a gene: 9. The CDR3 consists of 15 residues. In germline, CDR1 is DFQATT, CDR2 SNEGSKA (reference sequence). For the CDR3, the DNA is TGCAGTGCTAGAGAGCAAGTCAGGGGGAGGGAAAAACTGTTTTTT. Translating gives CSAREQVRGREKLFF.

Comment on this clonotype: The conserved phenylalanine or tryptophan is not found at the CDR3 terminus, so this likely reflects a read error. V usage is TRBV12-3 or TRBV12-4 and J usage is TRBJ2-3; no clear D gene. The CDR3 runs 12 residues. V shed 6 bases and J shed 4 bases, with 8 bases lying between them. This CDR3 reads CASRAYADTQYS. The CDR3 nucleotides are TGTGCCAGCAGAGCTTACGCAGATACGCAGTATTCT.

Many counts were recorded for this clonotype. This chain links TRBV20-1 with TRBJ2-3; 8 bases fit TRBD2. The V gene's germline CDR1 is DFQATT and CDR2 SNEGSKA (reference sequence). The CDR3 length is 17 residues. The V and J ends lost 0 bases and 4 bases, in that order; junction bases with no gene match: 12. Here the CDR3 DNA reads TGCAGTGCTAGAGACCCCTTTGGGCGGGGGGCCCCAGATACGCAGTATTTT. Its protein is CSARDPFGRGAPDTQYF.

In its sample, this clonotype was seen a few times. A much larger clone is a single base away; this may be a read error. This chain connects TRBV6-6 to TRBJ2-5; either TRBD1 or TRBD2 may fit D (5 bases each). Germline V gives CDR1 MNHNY, CDR2 SVGAGI (reference sequence). The CDR3 is made up of 15 amino acids. V was trimmed by 3 bases and J by 5 bases, leaving 16 bases between them. CDR3 sequence: CASSYTLTRGETQYF. The DNA of the CDR3 is TGTGCCAGCAGTTATACTCTAACGAGGGGTGAGACCCAGTACTTC.

This clonotype showed up just a few times. CDR3 DNA: TGCGCCAGCAGCCAACCCCCCCAGGGGATGGATAGCAATCAGCCCCAGCATTTT. It specifies CASSQPPQGMDSNQPQHF. The V and J genes are TRBV4-3 and TRBJ1-5, with D perhaps TRBD1 (6 bases). Germline-derived CDR1 and CDR2 are LGHNA and YSLEER. This CDR3 is built from 18 residues. V was pared by 2 bases and J by 0 bases, with 17 bases between.

This clonotype was seen a handful of times. The chain couples TRBV13 to TRBJ2-7; the D is unclear. Germline lookup yields CDR1 PRHDT and CDR2 FYEKMQ (reference sequence). Trimming cost V 5 bases and J 6 bases, with 17 bases left between them. The CDR3 covers 14 residues. The CDR3 DNA reads as TGTGCCAGCAGCACCCCTGGAGTTATCCGCGAGCAGTACTTC. Amino acids: CASSTPGVIREQYF.

In its sample, this clonotype was seen many times. This sequence joins TRBV20-1 and TRBJ2-4; D unresolved. V was clipped by 0 bases and J by 0 bases, with 9 bases between them. This CDR3 region has 15 residues. Germline V gene lookup returns CDR1 DFQATT and CDR2 SNEGSKA (reference sequence). Written as DNA, the CDR3 is TGCAGTGCTAGAGATATCAGATTAGCCAAAAACATTCAGTACTTC. Its protein product is CSARDIRLAKNIQYF.

This clonotype has a count of ten or more. V gene TRBV7-6 combines with J gene TRBJ2-1, with 9 bases aligning to TRBD1. Germline values: CDR1 SGHVS, CDR2 FNYEAQ. J gave up 10 bases and V 1 base, and 5 bases lay outside the gene matches. The CDR3 consists of 14 residues. The CDR3 DNA sequence: TGTGCCAGCAGCTTAGTGGACAGGGGTGGCGAGCAGTTCTTC. Translated: CASSLVDRGGEQFF.

This clonotype was recorded many times. The genes are TRBV6-2 or TRBV6-3 and TRBJ2-7; TRBD1 agrees at 10 bases. After removal of 5 bases from V and 4 bases from J, the junction contained 11 bases not matched to a gene. This CDR3 is 16 amino acids long. The germline V gene encodes CDR1 MNHEY and CDR2 SVGEGT. The CDR3 sequence: CASSQPMDRGKYEQYF. For the CDR3, the DNA is TGTGCCAGCAGTCAACCGATGGACAGGGGGAAATACGAGCAGTACTTC.

This sequence joins TRBV5-4 and TRBJ1-2; the D gene is possibly TRBD1 (5 bases). Germline V gene sequence: CDR1 SGHNT, CDR2 YYREEE (reference sequence). This CDR3 spans 15 amino acids. Deletions cut 4 bases from V and 10 bases from J, with 23 bases between. The CDR3 nucleotides read TGTGCCAGCAGCCGGGACGCGGCAGGGCTTGGGGACTACACCTTC. Encoded protein: CASSRDAAGLGDYTF. The whole variable domain, filled in from reference TRBV5-4 and TRBJ1-2, reads ETGVTQSPTHLIKTRGQQVTLRCSSQSGHNTVSWYQQALGQGPQFIFQYYREEENGRGNFPPRFSGLQFPNYSSELNVNALELDDSALYLCASSRDAAGLGDYTFGSGTRLTVV.

In its sample, this clonotype was seen many times. The V call is TRBV12-5, the J call TRBJ1-2; D is perhaps TRBD1 (5 bases). Between the trimmed V and J ends, which lost 7 bases and 1 base, there was a span of 10 bases. The CDR3 runs to 13 residues. The germline V gene encodes CDR1 LGHNT and CDR2 FRNRAP. DNA for the CDR3: TGTGCTAGTGCCATAGACAGTAACTATGGCTACACCTTC. Translation gives CASAIDSNYGYTF.

This clonotype was recorded many times. The chain employs TRBV6-6 and TRBJ1-6; D not certain. This CDR3 is 15 amino acids long. The germline V gene has CDR1 MNHNY and CDR2 SVGAGI (reference sequence). Trimming removed 5 bases from V and 8 bases from J, with 16 bases in between. The CDR3 sequence: CASSPSWGNYSPLHF. In DNA, the CDR3 is TGTGCCAGCAGTCCCTCTTGGGGAAACTATTCACCCCTCCACTTT.

With respect to this clonotype: One end of the junction fails to match germline, which may point to a read error. The chain joins TRBV12-3 or TRBV12-4 to TRBJ2-2; TRBD1 or TRBD2 may be the D gene (5 bases each). The CDR3 runs to 15 residues. The DNA for the CDR3 is TGTGCCAGTGCGCAGGGACGGACGAACGCCGGGGAGCTGTTTTTT. Protein: CASAQGRTNAGELFF.

The chain links TRBV6-6 to TRBJ1-1, with a tentative D call TRBD1 (5 bases). CDR3 length: 14 residues. Trimming removed 6 bases from V and 8 bases from J, with 19 bases in between. CDR1 MNHNY and CDR2 SVGAGI come from the germline V gene (reference sequence). The CDR3: CASSPPAGYNEAFF. CDR3 in DNA: TGTGCCAGCAGCCCCCCGGCAGGGTACAACGAAGCTTTCTTT.

This clonotype showed up many times. The gene calls are TRBV6-1 and TRBJ2-5; D is ambiguous. V was cut by 7 bases and J by 5 bases, with 14 bases left in between. This CDR3 contains 13 residues. Germline V lookup: CDR1 MNHNS, CDR2 SASEGT. As DNA, the CDR3 is TGTGCCAGCACCAAGCCACTTCGGGAGACCCAGTACTTC. Translated: CASTKPLRETQYF.

Turning to this clonotype: Its ends do not fully match the called genes, so a read error is possible. The chain employs TRBV5-1 and TRBJ2-7; unclear D gene. The CDR3 is 15 amino acids. Germline CDR1 reads SGHRS; CDR2 reads YFSETQ. The CDR3 nucleotides are TGTGCCAGCACCCCCAGTGGGCAGCTTTATCACGAGCAGTACTTC. It encodes CASTPSGQLYHEQYF.

This clonotype was found many times. This may come from a read error, since a much larger clone is one base off. This chain connects TRBV7-2 to TRBJ2-5, with TRBD2 matching over 10 bases. The trim removed 3 bases at V and 11 bases at J, leaving 9 bases unmatched. Looked up from germline, CDR1 is SGHTA and CDR2 is FQGNSA. The CDR3 totals 14 residues. Here the CDR3 reads CASSFSGGPNEQYF. The CDR3 DNA sequence: TGTGCCAGCAGCTTTAGCGGGGGGCCTAATGAGCAGTACTTC.

This clonotype has a count of ten or more. This CDR3 is CASSSHLEGTNTGELFF. CDR3 coding DNA: TGTGCCAGCAGCTCGCATCTAGAGGGGACGAACACCGGGGAGCTGTTTTTT. The chain links TRBV7-2 to TRBJ2-2; D assignment may be TRBD1 or TRBD2 (5 bases each). The germline V gene encodes CDR1 SGHTA and CDR2 FQGNSA. The CDR3 spans 17 residues. The V end was cut by 4 bases, the J end by 0 bases, with 15 bases between.

This chain uses TRBV2 with TRBJ2-2; possible D gene TRBD1, 5 bases. Germline V gene data show CDR1 as SNHLY and CDR2 as FYNNEI. CDR3 length equals 13 residues. The V and J ends lost 6 bases and 5 bases respectively, with 10 bases between them. The chain's CDR3 is CASRNRQTGELFF. Written as DNA, the CDR3 is TGTGCCAGCAGGAACAGACAGACCGGGGAGCTGTTTTTT. Variable domain in full (rest from reference TRBV2 and TRBJ2-2): EPEVTQTPSHQVTQMGQEVILRCVPISNHLYFYWYRQILGQKVEFLVSFYNNEISEKSEIFDDQFSVERPDGSNFTLKIRSTKLEDSAMYFCASRNRQTGELFFGEGSRLTVL.

This clonotype came up many times. The chain uses TRBV20-1 and TRBJ2-3; TRBD2 matches 9 bases. The CDR3 runs 15 residues. Germline-derived CDR1 and CDR2 are DFQATT and SNEGSKA (reference sequence). V shed 0 bases and J 5 bases; nucleotides not matched to a gene: 6. The CDR3, as DNA: TGCAGTGCTAGAGATAGCGGGGGAATAAGAGATACGCAGTATTTT. It encodes CSARDSGGIRDTQYF.